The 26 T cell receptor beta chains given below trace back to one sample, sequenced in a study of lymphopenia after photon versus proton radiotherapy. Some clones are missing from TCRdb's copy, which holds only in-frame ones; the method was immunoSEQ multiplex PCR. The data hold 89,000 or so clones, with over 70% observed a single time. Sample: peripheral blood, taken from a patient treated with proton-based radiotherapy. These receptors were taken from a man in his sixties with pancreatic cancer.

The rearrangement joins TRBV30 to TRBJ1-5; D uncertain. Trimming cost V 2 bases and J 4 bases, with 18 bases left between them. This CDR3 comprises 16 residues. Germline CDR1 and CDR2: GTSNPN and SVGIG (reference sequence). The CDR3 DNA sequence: TGTGCCTGGAGTTCCGCAGGAAACAGCATAAATCAGCCCCAGCATTTT. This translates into CAWSSAGNSINQPQHF.

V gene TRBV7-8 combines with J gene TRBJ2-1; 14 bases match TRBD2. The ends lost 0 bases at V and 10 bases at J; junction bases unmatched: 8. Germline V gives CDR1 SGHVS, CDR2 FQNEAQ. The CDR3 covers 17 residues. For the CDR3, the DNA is TGTGCCAGCAGCTTAGCGCGCCGACTAGCGGGAGGGCGCGAGCAGTTCTTC. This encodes CASSLARRLAGGREQFF. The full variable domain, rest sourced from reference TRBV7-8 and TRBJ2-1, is GAGVSQSPRYKVAKRGQDVALRCDPISGHVSLFWYQQALGQGPEFLTYFQNEAQLDKSGLPSDRFFAERPEGSVSTLKIQRTQQEDSAVYLCASSLARRLAGGREQFFGPGTRLTVL.

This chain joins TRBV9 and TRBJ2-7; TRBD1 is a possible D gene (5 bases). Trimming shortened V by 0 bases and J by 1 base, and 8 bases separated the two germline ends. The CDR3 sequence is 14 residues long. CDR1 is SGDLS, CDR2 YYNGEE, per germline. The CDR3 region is CASSVGSGSYEQYF. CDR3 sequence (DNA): TGTGCCAGCAGCGTAGGTTCAGGGTCCTACGAGCAGTACTTC.

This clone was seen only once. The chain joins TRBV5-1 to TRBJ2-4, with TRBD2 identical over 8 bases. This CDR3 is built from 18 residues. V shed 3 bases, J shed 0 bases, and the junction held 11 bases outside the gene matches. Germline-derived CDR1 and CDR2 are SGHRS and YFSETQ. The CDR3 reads CASSWGLAGVIAKNIQYF. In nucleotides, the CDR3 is TGCGCCAGCAGCTGGGGTCTAGCGGGTGTGATAGCCAAAAACATTCAGTACTTC.

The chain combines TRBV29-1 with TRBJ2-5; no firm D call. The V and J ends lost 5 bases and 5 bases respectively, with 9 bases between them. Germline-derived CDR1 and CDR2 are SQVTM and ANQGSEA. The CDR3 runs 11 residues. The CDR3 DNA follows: TGCAGCGTTTCGTCTGGGGAGACCCAGTACTTC. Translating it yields CSVSSGETQYF.

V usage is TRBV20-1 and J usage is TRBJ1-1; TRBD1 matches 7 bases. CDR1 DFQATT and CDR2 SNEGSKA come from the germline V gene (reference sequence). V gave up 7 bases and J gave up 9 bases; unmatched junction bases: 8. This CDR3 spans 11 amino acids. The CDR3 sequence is CSGAQGLKAFF. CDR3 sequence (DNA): TGCAGTGGAGCACAGGGGTTGAAAGCTTTCTTT.

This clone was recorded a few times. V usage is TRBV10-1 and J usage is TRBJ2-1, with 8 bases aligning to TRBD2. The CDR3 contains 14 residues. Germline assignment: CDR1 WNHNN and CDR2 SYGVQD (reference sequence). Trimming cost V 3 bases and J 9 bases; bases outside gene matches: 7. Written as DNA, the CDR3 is TGCGCCAGCAGTGATAATAACGGGAGGGGTGAGCAGTTCTTC. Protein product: CASSDNNGRGEQFF.

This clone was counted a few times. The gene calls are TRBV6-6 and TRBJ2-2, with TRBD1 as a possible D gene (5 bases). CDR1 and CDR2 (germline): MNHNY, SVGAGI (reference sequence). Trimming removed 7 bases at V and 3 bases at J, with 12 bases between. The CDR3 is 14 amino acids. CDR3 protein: CASKPGPDTGELFF. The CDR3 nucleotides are TGTGCCAGCAAACCAGGGCCAGACACCGGGGAGCTGTTTTTT.

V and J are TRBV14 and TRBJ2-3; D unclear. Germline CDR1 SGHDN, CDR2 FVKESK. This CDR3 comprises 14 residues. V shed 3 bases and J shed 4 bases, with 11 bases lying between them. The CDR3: CASSQDLPPDTQYF. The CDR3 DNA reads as TGTGCCAGCAGCCAGGACCTTCCCCCAGATACGCAGTATTTT.

The DNA for the CDR3 is TGTGCCAGCAGCAAAGTCGGGAGGGCAAGCTCCTACGAGCAGTACTTC. Amino acids: CASSKVGRASSYEQYF. The chain joins TRBV21-1 to TRBJ2-7; the DNA was not compared with TRBD2, the D call given in the table. TRBV21-1 corresponds to a pseudogene. The CDR3 contains 16 residues.

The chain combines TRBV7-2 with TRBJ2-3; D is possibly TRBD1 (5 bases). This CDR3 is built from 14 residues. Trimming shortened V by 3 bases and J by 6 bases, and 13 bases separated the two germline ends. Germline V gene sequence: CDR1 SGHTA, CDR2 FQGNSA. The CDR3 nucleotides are TGTGCCAGCAGCTTGTTTTACAACAGGGATACGCAGTATTTT. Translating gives CASSLFYNRDTQYF.

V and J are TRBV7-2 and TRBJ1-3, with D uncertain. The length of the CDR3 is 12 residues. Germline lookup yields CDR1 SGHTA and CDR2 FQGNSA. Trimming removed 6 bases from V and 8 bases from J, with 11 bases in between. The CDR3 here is CASRSDGDTIYF. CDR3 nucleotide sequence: TGTGCCAGCAGATCGGATGGGGACACCATATATTTT.

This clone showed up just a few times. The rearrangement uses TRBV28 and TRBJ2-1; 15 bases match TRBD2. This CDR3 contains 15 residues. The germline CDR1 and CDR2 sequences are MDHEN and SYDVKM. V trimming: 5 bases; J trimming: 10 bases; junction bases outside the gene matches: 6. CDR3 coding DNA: TGTGCCAGCAGTCGACGGACTAGCGGGAGGGTGGAGCAGTTCTTC. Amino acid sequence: CASSRRTSGRVEQFF.

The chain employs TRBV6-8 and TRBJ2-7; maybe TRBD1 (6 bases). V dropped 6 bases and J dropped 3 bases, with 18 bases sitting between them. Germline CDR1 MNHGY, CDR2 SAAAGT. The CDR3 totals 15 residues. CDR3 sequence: CASRRTGQPGYEQYF. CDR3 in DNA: TGTGCCAGCAGGAGGACCGGACAGCCGGGCTACGAGCAGTACTTC.

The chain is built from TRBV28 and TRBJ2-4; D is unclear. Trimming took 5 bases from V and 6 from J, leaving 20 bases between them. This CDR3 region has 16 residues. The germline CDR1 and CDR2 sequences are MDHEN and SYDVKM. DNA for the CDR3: TGTGCCAGCAGTGGGCCCGGGTCCCGGTGGGGAAACATTCAGTACTTC. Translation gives CASSGPGSRWGNIQYF. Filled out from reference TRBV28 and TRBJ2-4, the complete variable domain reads DVKVTQSSRYLVKRTGEKVFLECVQDMDHENMFWYRQDPGLGLRLIYFSYDVKMKEKGDIPEGYSVSREKKERFSLILESASTNQTSMYLCASSGPGSRWGNIQYFGAGTRLSVL.

CDR3 loop: CASSQVRVTEAFF. For the CDR3, the DNA is TGTGCCAGCAGCCAAGTGAGGGTGACTGAAGCTTTCTTT. The chain carries TRBV4-2 and TRBJ1-1; no clear D gene. Germline V gives CDR1 LGHNA, CDR2 YNFKEQ. Trimming left V 1 base short and J 5 bases short, with 8 bases between. There are 13 residues in the CDR3.

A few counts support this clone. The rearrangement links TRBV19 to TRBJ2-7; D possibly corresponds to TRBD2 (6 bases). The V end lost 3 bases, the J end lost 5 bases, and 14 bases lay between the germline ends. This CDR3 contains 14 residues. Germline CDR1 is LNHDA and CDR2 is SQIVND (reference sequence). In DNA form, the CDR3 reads TGTGCCAGTAGTATTGGGGGGAGAGCCAACGAGCAGTACTTC. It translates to CASSIGGRANEQYF.

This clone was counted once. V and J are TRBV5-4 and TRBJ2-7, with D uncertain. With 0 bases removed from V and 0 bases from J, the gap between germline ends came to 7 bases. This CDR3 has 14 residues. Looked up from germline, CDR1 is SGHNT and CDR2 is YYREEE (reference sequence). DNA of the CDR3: TGTGCCAGCAGCTTGGAACCGAGCTCCTACGAGCAGTACTTC. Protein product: CASSLEPSSYEQYF.

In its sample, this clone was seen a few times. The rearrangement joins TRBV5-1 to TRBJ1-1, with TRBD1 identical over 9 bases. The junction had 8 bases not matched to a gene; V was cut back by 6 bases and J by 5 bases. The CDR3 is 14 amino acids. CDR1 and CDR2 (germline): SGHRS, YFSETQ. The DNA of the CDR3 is TGCGCCAGCAAAACACAGGGGGCGGGTACTGAAGCTTTCTTT. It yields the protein CASKTQGAGTEAFF.

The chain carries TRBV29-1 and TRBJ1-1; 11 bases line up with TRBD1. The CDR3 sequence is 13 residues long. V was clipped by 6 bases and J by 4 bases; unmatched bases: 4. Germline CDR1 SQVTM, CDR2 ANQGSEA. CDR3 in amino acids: CSVLGTGGTEAFF. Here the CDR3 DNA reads TGCAGCGTCCTAGGGACAGGGGGCACTGAAGCTTTCTTT.

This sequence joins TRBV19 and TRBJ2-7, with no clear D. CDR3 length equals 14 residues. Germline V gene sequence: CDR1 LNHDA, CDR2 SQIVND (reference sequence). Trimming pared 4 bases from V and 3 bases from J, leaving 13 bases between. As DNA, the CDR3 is TGTGCCAGTAGTAACGGCTTCCGAAACTACGAGCAGTACTTC. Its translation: CASSNGFRNYEQYF.

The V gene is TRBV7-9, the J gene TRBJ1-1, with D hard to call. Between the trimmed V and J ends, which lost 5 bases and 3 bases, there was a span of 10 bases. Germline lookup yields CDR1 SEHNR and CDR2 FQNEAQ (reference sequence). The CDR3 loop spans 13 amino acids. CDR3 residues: CASSPDIYTEAFF. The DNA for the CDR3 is TGTGCCAGCAGCCCCGACATTTACACTGAAGCTTTCTTT. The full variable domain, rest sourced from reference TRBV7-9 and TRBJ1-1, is DTGVSQNPRHKITKRGQNVTFRCDPISEHNRLYWYRQTLGQGPEFLTYFQNEAQLEKSRLLSDRFSAERPKGSFSTLEIQRTEQGDSAMYLCASSPDIYTEAFFGQGTRLTVV.

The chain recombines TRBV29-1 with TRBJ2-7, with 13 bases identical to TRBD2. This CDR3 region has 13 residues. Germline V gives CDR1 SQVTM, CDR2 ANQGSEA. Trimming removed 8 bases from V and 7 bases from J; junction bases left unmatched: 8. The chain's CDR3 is CSFTSGRAGEQYF. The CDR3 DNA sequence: TGCAGCTTTACTAGCGGGAGGGCGGGGGAGCAGTACTTC.

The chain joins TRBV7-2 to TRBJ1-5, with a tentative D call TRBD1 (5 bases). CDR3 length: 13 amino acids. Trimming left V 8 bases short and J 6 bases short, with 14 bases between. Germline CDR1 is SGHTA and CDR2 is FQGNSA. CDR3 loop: CASQPGAGQPQHF. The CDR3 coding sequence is TGTGCCAGCCAACCTGGGGCGGGTCAGCCCCAGCATTTT. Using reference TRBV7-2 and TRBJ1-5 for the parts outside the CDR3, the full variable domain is GAGVSQSPSNKVTEKGKDVELRCDPISGHTALYWYRQSLGQGLEFLIYFQGNSAPDKSGLPSDRFSAERTGGSVSTLTIQRTQQEDSAVYLCASQPGAGQPQHFGDGTRLSIL.

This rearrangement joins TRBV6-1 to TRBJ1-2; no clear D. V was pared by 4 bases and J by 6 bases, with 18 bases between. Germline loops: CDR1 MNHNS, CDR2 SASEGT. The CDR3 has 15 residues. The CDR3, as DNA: TGTGCCAGCAGTGCGGAACCGGACGGACTTAATGGCTACACCTTC. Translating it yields CASSAEPDGLNGYTF.

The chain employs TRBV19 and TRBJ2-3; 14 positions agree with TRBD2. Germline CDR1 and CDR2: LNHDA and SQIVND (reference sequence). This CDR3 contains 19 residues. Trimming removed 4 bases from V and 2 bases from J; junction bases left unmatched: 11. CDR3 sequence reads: CASSTGLAGVAFNTDTQYF. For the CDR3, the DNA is TGTGCCAGTAGTACGGGACTAGCGGGAGTGGCCTTTAACACAGATACGCAGTATTTT.